This entry lists 8 T cell receptor beta chains sequenced from one sample in a study of control samples from healthy donors and cancer patients. Generated by immunoSEQ multiplex PCR, the TCRdb table keeps only in-frame clones and is missing some. The table lists under 450,000 clones, roughly 90% of them singletons. Sequenced material: PBMCs. The origin of the receptors is a man between 35 and 55 years old with head and neck cancer.

The chain recombines TRBV27 with TRBJ2-3; 13 bases map to TRBD2. CDR1 is MNHEY, CDR2 SMNVEV, per germline (reference sequence). The CDR3 is made up of 17 amino acids. V lost 1 base, J lost 5 bases, and 6 bases stayed unmatched. The CDR3 sequence: CASSLLGLAGERDTQYF. CDR3 nucleotide sequence: TGTGCCAGCAGTTTATTAGGACTAGCGGGAGAAAGAGATACGCAGTATTTT.

On this clone: This sample includes further DNA sequences coding for the same CDR3. The chain has TRBV14 and TRBJ2-2, with D maybe TRBD2 (5 bases). This CDR3 has 14 amino acids. V was trimmed by 2 bases and J by 3 bases, leaving 7 bases between them. CDR1 and CDR2 from the germline V gene are SGHDN and FVKESK. The CDR3 sequence is CASSQLRDTGELFF. The CDR3 nucleotides read TGTGCCAGCAGCCAATTGAGGGACACCGGGGAGCTGTTTTTT.

This clone occurred once. For the CDR3, the DNA is TGTGCCAGCAGCTTAGGTGCTTCCAGGGTGACTAATGAAAAACTGTTTTTT. It encodes CASSLGASRVTNEKLFF. The chain combines TRBV11-2 with TRBJ1-4; a weak D match, TRBD1 (5 bases). The CDR3 sequence is 17 residues long. Germline CDR1 and CDR2: SGHAT and FQNNGV. The germline V and J ends were trimmed by 1 base and 2 bases, with 14 bases remaining between them.

The rearrangement links TRBV15 to TRBJ2-1; D unresolved. The CDR3 extends over 17 amino acids. V was cut by 0 bases and J by 0 bases, with 12 bases left in between. CDR1 is LNHNV, CDR2 YYDKDF, per germline (reference sequence). The CDR3 here is CATSREGLRSSYNEQFF. The DNA for the CDR3 is TGTGCCACCAGCAGAGAGGGGTTGAGAAGCTCCTACAATGAGCAGTTCTTC.

The rearrangement uses TRBV19 and TRBJ2-5; TRBD2 matches 8 bases. Germline assignment: CDR1 LNHDA and CDR2 SQIVND (reference sequence). The CDR3 is 14 amino acids. With 4 bases clipped from V and 5 bases from J, the junction kept 6 bases outside the gene matches. CDR3 loop: CASSRAGVQETQYF. For the CDR3, the DNA is TGTGCCAGTAGTAGAGCGGGGGTCCAGGAGACCCAGTACTTC.

V gene TRBV30 combines with J gene TRBJ1-1; the D gene is possibly TRBD1 (5 bases). There are 14 residues in the CDR3. The V and J ends lost 0 bases and 1 base respectively, with 9 bases between them. The germline CDR1 and CDR2 sequences are GTSNPN and SVGIG (reference sequence). In DNA, the CDR3 is TGTGCCTGGAGTGTGTGGCAGGGGAACACTGAAGCTTTCTTT. Amino acid sequence: CAWSVWQGNTEAFF. The variable domain in full, with the rest retrieved from reference TRBV30 and TRBJ1-1, is SQTIHQWPATLVQPVGSPLSLECTVEGTSNPNLYWYRQAAGRGLQLLFYSVGIGQISSEVPQNLSASRPQDRQFILSSKKLLLSDSGFYLCAWSVWQGNTEAFFGQGTRLTVV.

The J gene is TRBJ2-6, the V gene TRBV30, with D unclear. The CDR3 extends over 18 amino acids. Germline V CDR1 and CDR2: GTSNPN, SVGIG (reference sequence). Trimming stripped 3 bases from V and 0 bases from J, with 18 bases between. CDR3 DNA sequence: TGTGCCTGGAGGGAAATTCGACGGCTCACCTCTGGGGCCAACGTCCTGACTTTC. This sequence encodes CAWREIRRLTSGANVLTF.

The rearrangement uses TRBV19 and TRBJ1-5; TRBD1 is a possible D gene (5 bases). Trimming removed 4 bases at V and 5 bases at J, with 15 bases between. Germline V CDR1 and CDR2: LNHDA, SQIVND (reference sequence). This CDR3 comprises 15 residues. CDR3 in amino acids: CASSSGPGRHQPQHF. The CDR3 coding sequence is TGTGCCAGTAGTAGCGGGCCAGGGCGGCATCAGCCCCAGCATTTT.